One sample yielded the 23 T cell receptor beta chains listed below, sequenced in a study of Ad26.COV2.S vaccination and SARS-CoV-2 variants. Treatment reported: roughly 19 received Ad26.COV2.S at low or high dose, single or two shots; several received placebo; per-sample allocation not given. Sampling was done on day 63 after the first vaccine or placebo injection. Libraries were prepared by immunoSEQ multiplex PCR; TCRdb keeps only in-frame clonotypes and omits some of them. Of approximately 360,000 clones listed, 83% are singletons. The source material was peripheral blood, sampled in a trial of Ad26.COV2.S vaccine versus placebo. These receptor sequences come from a person aged 18-60 years who received the Ad26.COV2.S COVID-19 vaccine or a placebo.

There are a few counts of this clone. V and J are TRBV7-9 and TRBJ2-2, with unresolved D. Germline CDR1 is SEHNR and CDR2 is FQNEAQ (reference sequence). The V gene lost 3 bases and the J gene lost 3 bases, with 17 bases spanning the gap. The CDR3 has 17 residues. The CDR3 nucleotides are TGTGCCAGCAGCTTTCGCGTCGACAAACCTTACACCGGGGAGCTGTTTTTT. Amino acid sequence: CASSFRVDKPYTGELFF.

Points on this clone: Different DNA sequences within this sample yield the same CDR3. This sequence joins TRBV9 and TRBJ2-1; possible D gene TRBD2, 5 bases. CDR1 and CDR2 (germline): SGDLS, YYNGEE. The CDR3 extends over 14 amino acids. V lost 3 bases, J lost 1 base, and 8 bases lay in between. The DNA of the CDR3 is TGTGCCAGCAGCGCGAGCGGTTCCTACAATGAGCAGTTCTTC. It yields the protein CASSASGSYNEQFF.

The rearrangement joins TRBV27 to TRBJ2-1; 9 bases line up with TRBD1. V was clipped by 5 bases and J by 4 bases; unmatched bases: 6. The CDR3 extends over 15 amino acids. Germline V gives CDR1 MNHEY, CDR2 SMNVEV (reference sequence). The CDR3 region has the DNA TGTGCCAGCAGTCCCGGGACAGGGTTATACAATGAGCAGTTCTTC. This sequence encodes CASSPGTGLYNEQFF.

This clone has a handful of counts. The same CDR3 also results from other DNA sequences found in this sample. The J gene is TRBJ2-5, the V gene TRBV19; 9 nucleotides line up with TRBD2. Per the germline V gene, CDR1 is LNHDA and CDR2 is SQIVND (reference sequence). The CDR3 runs to 15 residues. With V trimmed by 9 bases and J by 2 bases, 10 bases remained unmatched. CDR3 DNA: TGTGCCAGCTCTCGGGGTCTAGCGGGACAAGAGACCCAGTACTTC. This translates into CASSRGLAGQETQYF.

The chain combines TRBV5-1 with TRBJ1-4; D unresolved. CDR1 is SGHRS, CDR2 YFSETQ, per germline. The V and J ends lost 3 bases and 4 bases respectively, with 10 bases between them. This CDR3 comprises 14 residues. The CDR3 sequence is CASSSGLVNEKLFF. CDR3 sequence (DNA): TGCGCCAGCAGCTCTGGACTGGTTAATGAAAAACTGTTTTTT.

This chain joins TRBV20-1 and TRBJ1-2; D is uncertain. The CDR3 sequence is 11 residues long. Trimming left V 0 bases short and J 8 bases short, with 7 bases between. Germline V gives CDR1 DFQATT, CDR2 SNEGSKA (reference sequence). CDR3 bases: TGCAGTGCTAGAGAAAGGCGGGGCTACACCTTC. Translating it yields CSARERRGYTF.

The J gene is TRBJ1-1, the V gene TRBV12-5; D might be TRBD1 (5 bases). Germline V gene lookup returns CDR1 LGHNT and CDR2 FRNRAP. The V end was cut by 7 bases, the J end by 4 bases, with 13 bases between. CDR3 size: 13 residues. The CDR3 DNA sequence: TGTGCTAGTGCCTTTGGGGGGAGCACTGAAGCTTTCTTT. The encoded protein is CASAFGGSTEAFF. The full variable domain, its missing parts supplied by reference TRBV12-5 and TRBJ1-1, is DARVTQTPRHKVTEMGQEVTMRCQPILGHNTVFWYRQTMMQGLELLAYFRNRAPLDDSGMPKDRFSAEMPDATLATLKIQPSEPRDSAVYFCASAFGGSTEAFFGQGTRLTVV.

CDR3 residues: CATRGLSEGATDTQYF. The DNA for the CDR3 is TGTGCCACCAGAGGGTTAAGTGAGGGGGCCACAGATACGCAGTATTTT. The chain recombines TRBV24-1 with TRBJ2-3; 7 positions agree with TRBD1. The CDR3 has 16 amino acids. Germline V gene lookup returns CDR1 KGHDR and CDR2 SFDVKD. Unmatched junction bases numbered 11, after V lost 7 bases and J lost 2 bases.

The genes are TRBV4-1 and TRBJ2-2, with TRBD2 matching over 11 bases. The CDR3 covers 16 residues. CDR1 MGHRA and CDR2 YSYEKL come from the germline V gene. V shed 0 bases and J 8 bases; nucleotides not matched to a gene: 5. The CDR3: CASSQDTSGRGGELFF. The CDR3 nucleotides read TGCGCCAGCAGCCAAGATACTAGCGGGAGAGGTGGGGAGCTGTTTTTT.

The chain has TRBV9 and TRBJ2-1, with 14 bases aligning to TRBD2. Germline lookup yields CDR1 SGDLS and CDR2 YYNGEE. The CDR3 spans 15 residues. Unmatched junction bases numbered 8, after V lost 6 bases and J lost 9 bases. The DNA of the CDR3 is TGTGCCAGCACCGTGACTAGCGGGGGGGACATTGAGCAGTTCTTC. It encodes CASTVTSGGDIEQFF. Full variable domain (rest looked up from reference TRBV9 and TRBJ2-1): DSGVTQTPKHLITATGQRVTLRCSPRSGDLSVYWYQQSLDQGLQFLIQYYNGEERAKGNILERFSAQQFPDLHSELNLSSLELGDSALYFCASTVTSGGDIEQFFGPGTRLTVL.

V and J are TRBV4-1 and TRBJ1-2; 8 bases fit TRBD1. The ends lost 3 bases at V and 4 bases at J; junction bases unmatched: 10. Germline V CDR1 and CDR2: MGHRA, YSYEKL. The CDR3 has 16 residues. CDR3 nucleotides: TGCGCCAGCAGCCAGTCTAGGACAGGGATTACCTATGGCTACACCTTC. Translating it yields CASSQSRTGITYGYTF.

The V and J genes are TRBV3-1 (or the pseudogene TRBV3-2) and TRBJ1-1, with D maybe TRBD1 (6 bases). Trimming cost V 4 bases and J 3 bases, with 9 bases left between them. CDR1 is LGHDT and CDR2 is YNNKEL in the germline V gene (reference sequence). This CDR3 spans 13 amino acids. The CDR3 spells CASSRYRDTEAFF. CDR3 coding DNA: TGTGCCAGCAGCCGATACAGGGACACTGAAGCTTTCTTT.

The genes are TRBV12-5 and TRBJ1-1, with TRBD1 matching over 7 bases. V was pared by 5 bases and J by 3 bases, with 9 bases of the junction left unmatched. The CDR3 has 15 residues. Germline loops: CDR1 LGHNT, CDR2 FRNRAP. The CDR3 region has the DNA TGTGCTAGTGGTCCAGCAGGGGGGTACGACACTGAAGCTTTCTTT. It specifies CASGPAGGYDTEAFF.

The rearrangement uses TRBV2 and TRBJ2-7; D perhaps matches TRBD2 (6 bases). CDR3 length equals 13 residues. Germline V CDR1 and CDR2: SNHLY, FYNNEI. Trimming took off 10 bases at V and 5 bases at J, with 18 bases between the two ends. CDR3 sequence reads: CATQGLFGNEQYF. The CDR3 nucleotides read TGTGCCACCCAGGGACTTTTCGGAAACGAGCAGTACTTC.

The V call is TRBV3-1 (or the pseudogene TRBV3-2), the J call TRBJ1-6; TRBD1 might be the D (6 bases). Deletions cut 0 bases from V and 0 bases from J, with 15 bases between. This CDR3 comprises 19 residues. Germline CDR1 LGHDT, CDR2 YNNKEL (reference sequence). The DNA for the CDR3 is TGTGCCAGCAGCCAAGATGGGGGGGGCCTCAGCTCCTATAATTCACCCCTCCACTTT. Amino acids: CASSQDGGGLSSYNSPLHF.

This clone was recorded once. The V gene is TRBV6-6, the J gene TRBJ2-3; D unclear. Trimming removed 5 bases from V and 1 base from J, with 10 bases in between. Germline V CDR1 and CDR2: MNHNY, SVGAGI (reference sequence). This CDR3 is built from 14 residues. CDR3 DNA sequence: TGTGCCAGCAGTCGTCAGAAGGGCACAGATACGCAGTATTTT. Amino acid sequence: CASSRQKGTDTQYF.

The chain employs TRBV6-6 and TRBJ2-6; a weak D match, TRBD2 (6 bases). The V and J ends lost 8 bases and 1 base respectively, with 12 bases between them. The CDR3 contains 15 residues. Germline CDR1 and CDR2: MNHNY and SVGAGI (reference sequence). The CDR3 is CASEFGGSGANVLTF. DNA for the CDR3: TGTGCCAGCGAGTTCGGAGGGTCTGGGGCCAACGTCCTGACTTTC.

The chain carries TRBV5-1 and TRBJ2-5; no clear D. Germline CDR1 reads SGHRS; CDR2 reads YFSETQ. Trimming removed 0 bases at V and 3 bases at J, with 9 bases between. The CDR3 length is 14 residues. CDR3: CASSLGWLEETQYF. The CDR3 region has the DNA TGCGCCAGCAGCTTGGGGTGGTTAGAAGAGACCCAGTACTTC. The full variable domain, in which reference TRBV5-1 and TRBJ2-5 provide the parts outside the CDR3, is KAGVTQTPRYLIKTRGQQVTLSCSPISGHRSVSWYQQTPGQGLQFLFEYFSETQRNKGNFPGRFSGRQFSNSRSEMNVSTLELGDSALYLCASSLGWLEETQYFGPGTRLLVL.

The chain couples TRBV2 to TRBJ2-1; D call uncertain. V was pared by 5 bases and J by 10 bases, with 12 bases between. Per germline, CDR1 SNHLY and CDR2 FYNNEI. This CDR3 region has 12 residues. The CDR3 nucleotides are TGTGCCAGCAGTTCGGGTATCGCGGAGCAGTTCTTC. This encodes CASSSGIAEQFF.

The rearrangement joins TRBV6-1 to TRBJ1-3; 8 bases fit TRBD1. The CDR3 has 16 residues. The junction had 3 bases not matched to a gene; V was cut back by 1 base and J by 1 base. The germline gives CDR1 MNHNS, CDR2 SASEGT. The CDR3 DNA follows: TGTGCCAGCAGTGAAGGGACAGGGTGGTCTGGAAACACCATATATTTT. This gives the protein CASSEGTGWSGNTIYF.

This CDR3 is CASSPWARETQYF. CDR3 bases: TGTGCCAGCAGCCCCTGGGCTCGGGAGACCCAGTACTTC. The gene calls are TRBV11-2 and TRBJ2-5; the D is unclear. V lost 5 bases and J lost 5, with 12 bases in between. Germline CDR1 reads SGHAT; CDR2 reads FQNNGV. CDR3 length: 13 residues.

The chain uses TRBV27 and TRBJ2-7; 10 nucleotides match TRBD1. This CDR3 comprises 14 residues. V was pared by 7 bases and J by 5 bases, with 8 bases of the junction left unmatched. Germline V CDR1 and CDR2: MNHEY, SMNVEV (reference sequence). CDR3 in DNA: TGTGCCAGCACCCCCTGGACAGGGGGTCACGAGCAGTACTTC. Encoded protein: CASTPWTGGHEQYF.

This clone was detected only a few times. V is TRBV29-1 and J is TRBJ1-2; 9 bases map to TRBD1. There are 13 residues in the CDR3. Germline V CDR1 and CDR2: SQVTM, ANQGSEA. Unmatched junction bases numbered 7, after V lost 5 bases and J lost 6 bases. This chain's CDR3 is CSVPGTGTDGYTF. In nucleotides, the CDR3 is TGCAGCGTTCCTGGGACAGGGACGGATGGCTACACCTTC.